These 27 T cell receptor beta chains share one sample of origin, sequenced in a study of blood T cells in healthy people across ages. Combining a sample-barcoded 5' primer with a J-beta primer mix, a second PCR ran for roughly 7 to 12 cycles. TCRdb fed the 5' RACE reads into MiXCR, producing one record per CDR3 protein. The sample yields hundreds of thousands of distinct CDR3 sequences, roughly half seen once. Sequenced input: blood. The origin of the receptors is a woman older than 75 in good health.

This clonotype has just a few counts. V gene TRBV20-1 combines with J gene TRBJ2-7; 7 positions agree with TRBD1. Unmatched junction bases numbered 12, after V lost 0 bases and J lost 7 bases. Germline CDR1 DFQATT, CDR2 SNEGSKA (reference sequence). The CDR3 loop spans 15 amino acids. The CDR3 reads CSARDSRTGDNEQYF. The CDR3, as DNA: TGCAGTGCTAGAGATTCGAGAACAGGGGACAATGAGCAGTACTTC.

This chain connects TRBV28 to TRBJ2-7; TRBD1 or TRBD2 may be the D gene (5 bases each). The CDR3 loop spans 12 amino acids. The V gene lost 3 bases and the J gene lost 6 bases, with 9 bases spanning the gap. CDR1 and CDR2 (germline): MDHEN, SYDVKM. The CDR3 region has the DNA TGTGCCAGCAGTTTTGCAGGGACCGAGCAGTACTTC. Translating gives CASSFAGTEQYF.

This clonotype was seen ten or more times. The V and J genes are TRBV5-1 and TRBJ2-7; 8 bases align to TRBD2. This CDR3 spans 14 amino acids. Germline trimming cut 3 bases from V and 4 bases from J; bases unmatched to any gene: 6. CDR1 is SGHRS, CDR2 YFSETQ, per germline. The chain's CDR3 is CASSSSSSGYEQYF. For the CDR3, the DNA is TGCGCCAGCAGCTCCAGCTCTAGCGGGTACGAGCAGTACTTC. Combining the CDR3 with reference TRBV5-1 and TRBJ2-7 gives the whole variable domain KAGVTQTPRYLIKTRGQQVTLSCSPISGHRSVSWYQQTPGQGLQFLFEYFSETQRNKGNFPGRFSGRQFSNSRSEMNVSTLELGDSALYLCASSSSSSGYEQYFGPGTRLTVT.

This chain joins TRBV25-1 and TRBJ2-4, with 7 bases aligning to TRBD1. The J call may be faulty, since TRBJ2-7 better matches the DNA end. Germline V CDR1 and CDR2: MGHDK, SYGVNS. The CDR3 extends over 12 amino acids. The CDR3 here is CASTRTGYEQYF. The CDR3, as DNA: TGTGCCAGCACCCGGACAGGTTACGAGCAGTACTTC.

V and J are TRBV29-1 and TRBJ2-1; 11 nucleotides align to TRBD2. The CDR3 is made up of 16 amino acids. Germline trimming cut 3 bases from V and 4 bases from J; bases unmatched to any gene: 8. CDR1 and CDR2 (germline): SQVTM, ANQGSEA. In nucleotides, the CDR3 is TGCAGCGTTGATGAGATCGGGACTAGCGGTTACAATGAGCAGTTCTTC. Its translation: CSVDEIGTSGYNEQFF.

The V gene is TRBV10-3, the J gene TRBJ2-1; the D gene could be TRBD1 or TRBD2 (5 bases each). The J call may be in error: the DNA end matches TRBJ2-7 better. The CDR3 extends over 14 amino acids. The germline gives CDR1 ENHRY, CDR2 SYGVKD. The DNA of the CDR3 is TGTGCCATCAGTGAGTCTTGGGGGTCCTACGAGCAGTACTTC. Encoded protein: CAISESWGSYEQYF.

J is TRBJ1-2 and V is TRBV5-1; no firm D call. Germline V gene lookup returns CDR1 SGHRS and CDR2 YFSETQ. The CDR3 runs to 14 residues. V lost 4 bases, J lost 2 bases, and 12 bases lay in between. CDR3 residues: CASSPEGGNYGYTF. DNA of the CDR3: TGCGCCAGCAGCCCAGAGGGAGGGAACTATGGCTACACCTTC.

The chain is built from TRBV11-2 and TRBJ1-1; D possibly corresponds to TRBD1 (6 bases). V lost 0 bases, J lost 0 bases, and 8 bases lay in between. The CDR3 is made up of 15 amino acids. Germline CDR1 and CDR2: SGHAT and FQNNGV. This CDR3 reads CASSLDGQMNTEAFF. The CDR3 region has the DNA TGTGCCAGCAGCTTAGATGGACAGATGAACACTGAAGCTTTCTTT.

Only a few counts were recorded for this clonotype. The chain recombines TRBV20-1 with TRBJ2-2, with TRBD1 matching over 9 bases. CDR1 DFQATT and CDR2 SNEGSKA come from the germline V gene (reference sequence). Trimming removed 3 bases from V and 4 bases from J; junction bases left unmatched: 0. This CDR3 is built from 13 residues. CDR3: CSARTGGTGELFF. For the CDR3, the DNA is TGCAGTGCTAGGACAGGGGGCACCGGGGAGCTGTTTTTT.

Points on this clonotype: With a much larger clone just one base away, this may be a read error. CDR3 nucleotide sequence: TGTGCCAGCAGCAAATATCCAGCGGGAGGACATGAGCAGTACTTC. Translated: CASSKYPAGGHEQYF. V is TRBV21-1 and J is TRBJ2-7; the D call in the table, TRBD2, was not verified against the DNA. TRBV21-1 corresponds to a pseudogene. The CDR3 contains 15 residues.

The chain uses TRBV6-5 and TRBJ2-4; D not certain. TRBJ2-7 explains the end of the DNA better; the J call may be wrong. CDR1 and CDR2 from the germline V gene are MNHEY and SVGAGI. The CDR3 is 13 amino acids. CDR3 DNA sequence: TGTGCCAGCTCCCCCGGGCCCCCCTACGAGCAGTACTTC. It encodes CASSPGPPYEQYF.

This clonotype has only a few counts. V gene TRBV6-5 combines with J gene TRBJ1-1; D uncertain. With 6 bases removed from V and 4 bases from J, the gap between germline ends came to 15 bases. This CDR3 is 14 amino acids long. Germline V gene data show CDR1 as MNHEY and CDR2 as SVGAGI. CDR3 protein: CASRSSVASTEAFF. The CDR3 DNA reads as TGTGCCAGCAGGTCTTCAGTGGCGAGCACTGAAGCTTTCTTT.

The gene calls are TRBV27 and TRBJ1-2; D uncertain. Germline CDR1 is MNHEY and CDR2 is SMNVEV (reference sequence). The CDR3 length is 12 residues. Trimming left V 6 bases short and J 4 bases short, with 9 bases between. CDR3 region: CASSHEGYGYTF. As DNA, the CDR3 is TGTGCCAGCAGCCATGAGGGCTATGGCTACACCTTC.

This chain connects TRBV10-3 to TRBJ2-6; 9 nucleotides match TRBD1. Germline lookup yields CDR1 ENHRY and CDR2 SYGVKD. The CDR3 contains 17 residues. V was clipped by 4 bases and J by 1 base; unmatched bases: 5. In nucleotides, the CDR3 is TGTGCCATCAGTGGGGGACAGGGTAAATCTGGGGCCAACGTCCTGACTTTC. It specifies CAISGGQGKSGANVLTF.

Ten or more counts support this clonotype. CDR3 bases: TGCAGTGCTATGGAATTCACAGATACGCAGTATTTT. Its protein product is CSAMEFTDTQYF. J is TRBJ2-3 and V is TRBV20-1, with D uncertain. V lost 4 bases, J lost 2 bases, and 7 bases lay in between. Looked up from germline, CDR1 is DFQATT and CDR2 is SNEGSKA (reference sequence). This CDR3 has 12 amino acids.

This clonotype appeared many times. V usage is TRBV5-1 and J usage is TRBJ2-1, with 13 bases fitting TRBD2. This CDR3 region has 16 residues. V was clipped by 1 base and J by 4 bases; unmatched bases: 2. From germline, CDR1 is SGHRS and CDR2 YFSETQ. The CDR3 sequence: CASSLRTSGGYNEQFF. DNA for the CDR3: TGCGCCAGCAGCTTGAGGACTAGCGGGGGATACAATGAGCAGTTCTTC.

This clonotype showed up just once. The chain links TRBV7-3 to TRBJ2-1; 9 bases are a match to TRBD1. V dropped 5 bases and J dropped 8; count of bases not matched to a gene: 13. The germline CDR1 and CDR2 sequences are SGHTA and FQGTGA. CDR3 length equals 16 residues. The CDR3 reads CASSPGQGLYGDEQFF. For the CDR3, the DNA is TGTGCCAGCAGCCCGGGACAGGGATTATACGGCGATGAGCAGTTCTTC.

This chain connects TRBV7-9 to TRBJ1-5, with no clear D. This CDR3 has 15 amino acids. Per germline, CDR1 SEHNR and CDR2 FQNEAQ (reference sequence). Trimming cost V 3 bases and J 1 base, with 10 bases left between them. The CDR3 bases are TGTGCCAGCAGCTTTACCGCCGGGAGCAATCAGCCCCAGCATTTT. Its translation is CASSFTAGSNQPQHF.

This clonotype was seen a handful of times. CDR3 sequence: CASSTLAGTNNEQFF. CDR3 DNA sequence: TGTGCCAGCAGCACTCTTGCCGGGACTAACAATGAGCAGTTCTTC. This rearrangement joins TRBV9 to TRBJ2-1; 7 bases map to TRBD2. CDR3 size: 15 residues. The germline gives CDR1 SGDLS, CDR2 YYNGEE. The trim removed 4 bases at V and 5 bases at J, leaving 9 bases unmatched.

The genes are TRBV2 and TRBJ1-2; D is uncertain. Germline V CDR1 and CDR2: SNHLY, FYNNEI. CDR3 length equals 14 residues. Trimming removed 6 bases from V and 7 bases from J, with 18 bases in between. The CDR3, as DNA: TGTGCCAGCAGCACCGTCAGCGGGAGCTTTGGCTACACCTTC. Translated, it gives CASSTVSGSFGYTF.

In its sample, this clonotype was seen many times. The rearrangement links TRBV20-1 to TRBJ2-1; the D gene is possibly TRBD1 (5 bases). With 6 bases removed from V and 0 bases from J, the gap between germline ends came to 9 bases. The CDR3 contains 13 residues. The germline V gene encodes CDR1 DFQATT and CDR2 SNEGSKA (reference sequence). In DNA form, the CDR3 reads TGCAGTGCAGGGGTAATCTCCTACAATGAGCAGTTCTTC. Amino acid sequence: CSAGVISYNEQFF.

The chain is built from TRBV7-2 and TRBJ2-5; D may be TRBD2 (5 bases). In germline, CDR1 is SGHTA, CDR2 FQGNSA. The CDR3 has 13 residues. Trimming left V 2 bases short and J 7 bases short, with 11 bases between. The CDR3 nucleotides read TGTGCCAGCAGCTTAAACCTAGCCGGGACCCAGTACTTC. This sequence encodes CASSLNLAGTQYF.

This sequence joins TRBV24-1 and TRBJ2-1; D not certain. V dropped 4 bases and J dropped 3 bases, with 21 bases sitting between them. The CDR3 is made up of 18 amino acids. Germline CDR1 and CDR2: KGHDR and SFDVKD. The chain's CDR3 is CATSEPTTGGASYNEQFF. The CDR3 bases are TGTGCCACCAGTGAACCCACGACTGGCGGAGCAAGCTACAATGAGCAGTTCTTC.

Concerning this clonotype: This could be a read error, since a much larger clone is one nucleotide away. The CDR3 nucleotides are TGTGCCAGCAGCTTAGCGCAACAGAGTCGAGAGCAGTACTTC. This translates into CASSLAQQSREQYF. The rearrangement uses TRBV7-9 and TRBJ2-4, with D unclear. The germline CDR1 and CDR2 sequences are SEHNR and FQNEAQ (reference sequence). The CDR3 spans 14 residues. The V and J ends lost 0 bases and 13 bases respectively, with 16 bases between them.

To note about this clonotype: Mismatch with germline at one junction end may stem from a read error. The chain links TRBV7-7 to TRBJ2-1; 13 bases are a match to TRBD2. This CDR3 region has 17 residues. Looked up from germline, CDR1 is SSHAT and CDR2 is FNYEAQ (reference sequence). The CDR3 region is CASSLRAGLAGAREQFF. The CDR3 DNA reads as TGTGCTAGCAGCTTACGTGCCGGACTAGCGGGAGCGCGTGAGCAGTTCTTC.

The chain employs TRBV25-1 and TRBJ1-4; D is perhaps TRBD1 (6 bases). In germline, CDR1 is MGHDK, CDR2 SYGVNS. Trimming shortened V by 6 bases and J by 8 bases, and 16 bases separated the two germline ends. The CDR3 is made up of 14 amino acids. As DNA, the CDR3 is TGTGCCAGCAGGGACGCAGGGGTGGACGAAAAACTGTTTTTT. Its translation is CASRDAGVDEKLFF.

This chain links TRBV5-1 with TRBJ2-7; 13 bases line up with TRBD2. The germline V gene encodes CDR1 SGHRS and CDR2 YFSETQ. After removal of 3 bases from V and 9 bases from J, the junction contained 9 bases not matched to a gene. The CDR3 totals 15 residues. This CDR3 is CASSSTGLAGVRQYF. CDR3 bases: TGCGCCAGCAGCTCGACTGGACTAGCGGGAGTCAGGCAGTACTTC.